The 29 T cell receptor beta chains below were found in one sample sequenced in a study of metastatic and nonmetastatic thyroid tumors. Nobody among the patients had been given any treatment before thyroid surgery. TCRdb re-called the PCR reads via MiXCR. The sample contains some 84,000 clones, approximately 9% of which appear only once. The sample consisted of blood. Source of these receptors: a female donor with papillary thyroid cancer or a benign thyroid nodule (not recorded which). Some clones in this sample may be carry-over from other donors' samples.

This clone has at least ten counts. The genes are TRBV12-3 or TRBV12-4 and TRBJ2-2; maybe TRBD2 (5 bases). V gave up 7 bases and J gave up 3 bases, with 6 bases separating them. The CDR3 covers 12 residues. The CDR3 nucleotides are TGTGCCAGCATGAGGGACACCGGGGAGCTGTTTTTT. It is translated as CASMRDTGELFF.

This clone was found many times. This chain joins TRBV28 and TRBJ1-1; D uncertain. CDR1 and CDR2 (germline): MDHEN, SYDVKM. V dropped 1 base and J dropped 1 base, with 13 bases sitting between them. The CDR3 runs 16 residues. The CDR3 spells CASSLSLRTTNTEAFF. Written as DNA, the CDR3 is TGTGCCAGCAGTTTATCCTTGAGAACTACGAACACTGAAGCTTTCTTT.

This clone was counted at least ten times. The CDR3 sequence is CASGQGAAEKLFF. In DNA form, the CDR3 reads TGTGCCTCCGGACAGGGGGCGGCTGAAAAACTGTTTTTT. V and J are TRBV2 and TRBJ1-4; 11 nucleotides align to TRBD1. With 11 bases clipped from V and 7 bases from J, the junction kept 6 bases outside the gene matches. Germline V gene lookup returns CDR1 SNHLY and CDR2 FYNNEI. The CDR3 contains 13 residues.

This clone was seen at least ten times. V gene TRBV4-1 combines with J gene TRBJ2-7; D is perhaps TRBD1 or TRBD2 (5 bases each). V lost 6 bases to trimming and J lost 3 bases, with 12 bases between them. CDR3 length equals 13 residues. Germline V gives CDR1 MGHRA, CDR2 YSYEKL. For the CDR3, the DNA is TGCGCCAGCAGGGAAACAGGAGGCTACGAGCAGTACTTC. This sequence encodes CASRETGGYEQYF.

Ten or more counts support this clone. The CDR3 loop reads CASSFSGFSYEQYF. The CDR3 nucleotides are TGTGCCAGCAGTTTCTCGGGGTTCTCCTACGAGCAGTACTTC. The V call is TRBV12-3 or TRBV12-4, the J call TRBJ2-7; D possibly corresponds to TRBD2 (5 bases). The CDR3 length is 14 residues. V was trimmed by 3 bases and J by 0 bases, leaving 9 bases between them.

This clone showed up many times. The rearrangement uses TRBV6-4 and TRBJ2-3, with TRBD1 matching 7 bases. The CDR3 sequence is 16 residues long. Germline V gene sequence: CDR1 MRHNA, CDR2 SNTAGT. J was trimmed by 2 bases and V by 0 bases; bases with no gene match: 5. DNA for the CDR3: TGTGCCAGCAGTGACTCGAAAGGGGGCCCCACAGATACGCAGTATTTT. It is translated as CASSDSKGGPTDTQYF.

This clone was counted ten times or more. The J gene is TRBJ2-7, the V gene TRBV10-1; D unclear. The V end was cut by 3 bases, the J end by 7 bases, with 13 bases between. Germline CDR1 reads WNHNN; CDR2 reads SYGVQD (reference sequence). This CDR3 is 13 amino acids long. Here the CDR3 reads CASSESTSREQYF. CDR3 nucleotide sequence: TGCGCCAGCAGTGAAAGTACGTCACGGGAGCAGTACTTC.

The chain employs TRBV5-1 and TRBJ1-2; 7 nucleotides align to TRBD1. V dropped 4 bases and J dropped 1; count of bases not matched to a gene: 7. Germline-derived CDR1 and CDR2 are SGHRS and YFSETQ. This CDR3 has 15 amino acids. CDR3 loop: CASSEYRGVNYGYTF. The DNA for the CDR3 is TGCGCCAGCAGCGAGTACAGGGGCGTTAACTATGGCTACACCTTC.

This clone was observed many times. This chain links TRBV5-1 with TRBJ2-1; 11 nucleotides align to TRBD2. Per the germline V gene, CDR1 is SGHRS and CDR2 is YFSETQ. V lost 0 bases to trimming and J lost 10 bases; unmatched junction nucleotides: 6. The CDR3 covers 15 residues. CDR3 region: CASSLGPSGGSEQFF. The CDR3 DNA reads TGCGCCAGCAGCTTGGGGCCTAGCGGGGGGTCCGAGCAGTTCTTC.

This clone came up many times. The chain employs TRBV20-1 and TRBJ2-1, with D hard to call. V lost 6 bases and J 6 bases, leaving 21 bases between the germline ends. The germline CDR1 and CDR2 sequences are DFQATT and SNEGSKA (reference sequence). The CDR3 runs 15 residues. Here the CDR3 DNA reads TGCAGTGCGATACCCGCGGCTAGGGTTGGCAATGAGCAGTTCTTC. Its protein is CSAIPAARVGNEQFF.

This clone was seen at least ten times. The chain uses TRBV19 and TRBJ2-1; no definite D call. The V gene's germline CDR1 is LNHDA and CDR2 SQIVND (reference sequence). Trimming took off 0 bases at V and 7 bases at J, with 7 bases between the two ends. This CDR3 spans 13 amino acids. The CDR3 DNA reads TGTGCCAGTAGTATAGATAGCTGGAATGAGCAGTTCTTC. As protein: CASSIDSWNEQFF.

This clone was observed at least ten times. The gene calls are TRBV10-3 and TRBJ1-2; TRBD1 matches 8 bases. The CDR3 is 14 amino acids. The trim removed 7 bases at V and 0 bases at J, leaving 4 bases unmatched. Germline CDR1 is ENHRY and CDR2 is SYGVKD. The CDR3 loop reads CAINGQGPNYGYTF. The CDR3 bases are TGTGCCATCAACGGACAGGGTCCTAACTATGGCTACACCTTC.

This clone has ten or more counts. The chain has TRBV4-2 and TRBJ1-6, with a tentative D call TRBD1 (5 bases). Germline CDR1 and CDR2: LGHNA and YNFKEQ. Between the trimmed V and J ends, which lost 0 bases and 7 bases, there was a span of 10 bases. CDR3 length equals 15 residues. Here the CDR3 DNA reads TGTGCCAGCAGCCAAGATCTCACAGGCAATTCACCCCTCCACTTT. Translating gives CASSQDLTGNSPLHF.

This clone has a handful of counts. The genes are TRBV6-1 and TRBJ2-7, with 9 bases matching TRBD2. Looked up from germline, CDR1 is MNHNS and CDR2 is SASEGT. CDR3 size: 12 residues. V shed 8 bases and J 3 bases; nucleotides not matched to a gene: 2. CDR3 in amino acids: CASGTSLYEQYF. The CDR3 DNA follows: TGTGCCAGCGGGACTAGCCTCTACGAGCAGTACTTC.

The chain couples TRBV6-4 to TRBJ2-3, with 8 bases fitting TRBD1. Germline CDR1 reads MRHNA; CDR2 reads SNTAGT. The CDR3 is made up of 14 amino acids. Losses at the gene ends were 8 bases for V and 2 bases for J; bases not matched to a gene: 6. The CDR3, as DNA: TGTGCCAGCGGGACAGGACTTCCCACAGATACGCAGTATTTT. Translating it yields CASGTGLPTDTQYF.

This chain links TRBV20-1 with TRBJ1-5; TRBD1 is a possible D gene (6 bases). V was pared by 0 bases and J by 4 bases, with 13 bases between. CDR3 length: 15 residues. Looked up from germline, CDR1 is DFQATT and CDR2 is SNEGSKA (reference sequence). The chain's CDR3 is CSARDYREGNQPQHF. The CDR3 nucleotides are TGCAGTGCTAGAGATTACAGGGAAGGGAATCAGCCCCAGCATTTT.

This clone was seen many times. This CDR3 is CASRPPPGQGDTEAFF. The DNA for the CDR3 is TGCGCCAGCAGGCCCCCCCCGGGACAGGGCGACACTGAAGCTTTCTTT. J is TRBJ1-1 and V is TRBV10-2, with TRBD1 matching 9 bases. J gave up 3 bases and V 6 bases, and 11 bases lay outside the gene matches. The CDR3 length is 16 residues. Germline V CDR1 and CDR2: WSHSY, SAAADI.

This clone was recorded many times. V is TRBV6-1 and J is TRBJ1-5; D is ambiguous. This CDR3 region has 13 residues. Deletions cut 5 bases from V and 4 bases from J, with 9 bases between. Germline V lookup: CDR1 MNHNS, CDR2 SASEGT. This CDR3 reads CASSSTLNQPQHF. The CDR3 coding sequence is TGTGCCAGCAGTTCAACCCTAAATCAGCCCCAGCATTTT.

This clone was counted ten times or more. The gene calls are TRBV28 and TRBJ2-5, with 8 positions matching TRBD2. V lost 2 bases, J lost 1 base, and 9 bases stayed unmatched. CDR1 and CDR2 from the germline V gene are MDHEN and SYDVKM. The CDR3 extends over 17 amino acids. The CDR3 reads CASSLEPTSAGQETQYF. The CDR3, as DNA: TGTGCCAGCAGTTTAGAACCGACTAGCGCGGGCCAAGAGACCCAGTACTTC.

For this clone: A much more abundant neighbour one base away suggests this may be a read error. The V and J genes are TRBV18 and TRBJ1-5; 8 nucleotides match TRBD1. CDR3 length equals 17 residues. Looked up from germline, CDR1 is KGHSH and CDR2 is LQKENI. The V and J ends lost 6 bases and 5 bases, in that order; junction bases with no gene match: 15. The CDR3: CASSDPVAGGKDQPQHF. CDR3 nucleotides: TGTGCCAGCTCCGACCCAGTGGCAGGGGGCAAGGATCAGCCCCAGCATTTT.

This clone was found a few times. The V gene is TRBV6-1, the J gene TRBJ1-3; TRBD1 aligns across 10 bases. The CDR3 covers 17 residues. Germline V gene data show CDR1 as MNHNS and CDR2 as SASEGT. The V and J ends lost 5 bases and 0 bases, in that order; junction bases with no gene match: 7. The CDR3: CASSNGDRGLSGNTIYF. The CDR3 nucleotides are TGTGCCAGCAGTAATGGGGACAGGGGCCTCTCTGGAAACACCATATATTTT.

This clone was seen at least ten times. The rearrangement uses TRBV3-1 and TRBJ1-1, with 7 bases identical to TRBD1. Per the germline V gene, CDR1 is LGHDT and CDR2 is YNNKEL (reference sequence). Trimming removed 3 bases from V and 7 bases from J; junction bases left unmatched: 14. This CDR3 region has 16 residues. CDR3 amino acids: CASSHQKGASRNEAFF. CDR3 sequence (DNA): TGTGCCAGCAGCCACCAAAAGGGGGCGTCAAGGAATGAAGCTTTCTTT.

At least ten counts were recorded for this clone. CDR3 nucleotide sequence: TGTGCCAGCAGCTTGTCAAACAGCTACAATGAGCAGTTCTTC. It specifies CASSLSNSYNEQFF. The V call is TRBV7-9, the J call TRBJ2-1, with D uncertain. The CDR3 covers 14 residues. Trimming took 3 bases from V and 3 from J, leaving 9 bases between them. Germline CDR1 SEHNR, CDR2 FQNEAQ (reference sequence).

This clone was seen at least ten times. The chain recombines TRBV5-1 with TRBJ2-5, with 11 bases aligning to TRBD2. This CDR3 is built from 18 residues. The germline gives CDR1 SGHRS, CDR2 YFSETQ. V dropped 0 bases and J dropped 3; count of bases not matched to a gene: 10. The CDR3 is CASSLVTSGVSPKETQYF. The CDR3 DNA reads TGCGCCAGCAGCTTGGTGACTAGCGGGGTATCCCCCAAAGAGACCCAGTACTTC.

Ten or more counts support this clone. CDR3 nucleotides: TGCAGTGCCAAACGGACAGGATATGGCTACACCTTC. This translates into CSAKRTGYGYTF. The rearrangement uses TRBV20-1 and TRBJ1-2, with 7 positions matching TRBD1. CDR3 length: 12 amino acids. Germline CDR1 is DFQATT and CDR2 is SNEGSKA (reference sequence). The V gene end was trimmed by 6 bases and the J gene end by 5 bases; junction bases not matched to a gene: 6.

Ten or more counts support this clone. The rearrangement uses TRBV7-2 and TRBJ1-1, with D unresolved. The germline V and J ends were trimmed by 2 bases and 1 base, with 5 bases remaining between them. CDR1 SGHTA and CDR2 FQGNSA come from the germline V gene. This CDR3 region has 13 residues. The CDR3, as DNA: TGTGCCAGCAGCTTATGGGGGAACACTGAAGCTTTCTTT. This encodes CASSLWGNTEAFF.

This clone was counted many times. This chain uses TRBV5-6 with TRBJ2-5, with a possible D match to TRBD1 (6 bases). The V end was cut by 4 bases, the J end by 0 bases, with 22 bases between. Germline CDR1 reads SGHDT; CDR2 reads YYEEEE. The length of the CDR3 is 18 residues. The CDR3 DNA is TGTGCCAGCAGCCTGTTTAACTGGGGGACATGGTACCAAGAGACCCAGTACTTC. Amino acid sequence: CASSLFNWGTWYQETQYF.

This clone was seen at least ten times. The V and J genes are TRBV5-1 and TRBJ2-7, with D perhaps TRBD1 (5 bases). V lost 4 bases, J lost 3 bases, and 14 bases lay in between. Per the germline V gene, CDR1 is SGHRS and CDR2 is YFSETQ. CDR3 size: 14 residues. CDR3 loop: CASSPSGAFYEQYF. Written as DNA, the CDR3 is TGCGCCAGCAGCCCTAGTGGGGCTTTCTACGAGCAGTACTTC.

This clone has at least ten counts. The chain uses TRBV7-3 and TRBJ2-2, with TRBD1 matching over 12 bases. The CDR3 loop spans 15 amino acids. J was trimmed by 6 bases and V by 5 bases; bases with no gene match: 4. From germline, CDR1 is SGHTA and CDR2 FQGTGA. The CDR3 loop is CASSPGTGGPGELFF. The CDR3 bases are TGTGCCAGCAGCCCCGGGACAGGGGGCCCCGGGGAGCTGTTTTTT.